These 26 T cell receptor beta chains were sequenced from one sample in a study of control samples from healthy donors and cancer patients. Repertoires were generated with immunoSEQ multiplex PCR, while TCRdb's copy carries only in-frame clones and drops some. This table has 95,000 to 150,000 clones, approximately 90% appearing once. Sequencing was performed on blood. These receptors were obtained from a man in his forties in good health.

The V and J genes are TRBV6-6 and TRBJ1-2; 7 bases match TRBD1. With V trimmed by 5 bases and J by 4 bases, 19 bases remained unmatched. This CDR3 spans 18 amino acids. Germline-derived CDR1 and CDR2 are MNHNY and SVGAGI (reference sequence). CDR3 DNA: TGTGCCAGCAGTCCCCGCCTGACAGGGAGGTTATCAGGCTATGGCTACACCTTC. Translated, it gives CASSPRLTGRLSGYGYTF.

The chain recombines TRBV7-3 with TRBJ2-1; D is unresolved. V was pared by 1 base and J by 4 bases, with 5 bases between. CDR3 length: 13 residues. CDR1 SGHTA and CDR2 FQGTGA come from the germline V gene. CDR3 in amino acids: CASSLNNYNEQFF. The CDR3 region has the DNA TGTGCCAGCAGCTTAAACAATTACAATGAGCAGTTCTTC.

This clone has just one count. The chain carries TRBV28 and TRBJ1-5; TRBD1 matches 9 bases. The CDR3 has 16 residues. Germline CDR1 reads MDHEN; CDR2 reads SYDVKM. The V gene end was trimmed by 2 bases and the J gene end by 5 bases; junction bases not matched to a gene: 7. The CDR3 coding sequence is TGTGCCAGCAGTTTACACAGGGGGCAGGGTGATCAGCCCCAGCATTTT. It encodes CASSLHRGQGDQPQHF. Full variable domain (rest looked up from reference TRBV28 and TRBJ1-5): DVKVTQSSRYLVKRTGEKVFLECVQDMDHENMFWYRQDPGLGLRLIYFSYDVKMKEKGDIPEGYSVSREKKERFSLILESASTNQTSMYLCASSLHRGQGDQPQHFGDGTRLSIL.

The V call is TRBV12-3 or TRBV12-4, the J call TRBJ2-5; no reliable D call. V lost 3 bases, J lost 3 bases, and 5 bases lay in between. The CDR3 runs to 12 residues. CDR3 loop: CASSFGKETQYF. CDR3 sequence (DNA): TGTGCCAGCAGTTTTGGAAAAGAGACCCAGTACTTC.

The J gene is TRBJ1-4, the V gene TRBV7-2; 9 bases map to TRBD1. This CDR3 region has 14 residues. Looked up from germline, CDR1 is SGHTA and CDR2 is FQGNSA. V lost 4 bases, J lost 10 bases, and 7 bases stayed unmatched. CDR3 amino acids: CASSSGQGGVKLFF. The CDR3 nucleotides read TGTGCCAGCAGCTCGGGACAGGGAGGGGTAAAACTGTTTTTT.

This clone has a single count. The genes are TRBV18 and TRBJ2-1; D gene ambiguous. The V gene lost 0 bases and the J gene lost 7 bases, with 7 bases spanning the gap. The CDR3 is 13 amino acids. Germline-derived CDR1 and CDR2 are KGHSH and LQKENI. This chain's CDR3 is CASSPPSRNEQFF. Written as DNA, the CDR3 is TGTGCCAGCTCACCACCAAGCAGAAATGAGCAGTTCTTC. Complete variable domain (other parts from reference TRBV18 and TRBJ2-1): NAGVMQNPRHLVRRRGQEARLRCSPMKGHSHVYWYRQLPEEGLKFMVYLQKENIIDESGMPKERFSAEFPKEGPSILRIQQVVRGDSAAYFCASSPPSRNEQFFGPGTRLTVL.

This chain connects TRBV6-4 to TRBJ1-1; 9 positions agree with TRBD1. V shed 4 bases, J shed 5 bases, and the junction held 8 bases outside the gene matches. From germline, CDR1 is MRHNA and CDR2 SNTAGT. The CDR3 is made up of 15 amino acids. Written as DNA, the CDR3 is TGTGCCAGCAGTGTCTCTGGGACAGGGAAGACTGAAGCTTTCTTT. The encoded protein is CASSVSGTGKTEAFF.

The CDR3 protein is CASSPLDRAGYTF. CDR3 coding DNA: TGTGCCAGCAGTCCCTTGGACAGGGCAGGCTACACCTTC. V is TRBV12-3 or TRBV12-4 and J is TRBJ1-2; the match to TRBD1 covers 8 bases. Unmatched junction bases numbered 7, after V lost 5 bases and J lost 8 bases. The CDR3 spans 13 residues.

This chain connects TRBV20-1 to TRBJ2-1; unclear D gene. Germline CDR1 is DFQATT and CDR2 is SNEGSKA (reference sequence). The CDR3 has 11 amino acids. The ends were cut back, 0 bases at V and 8 bases at J, with 5 bases in the middle. CDR3 residues: CSARDGHEQFF. As DNA, the CDR3 is TGCAGTGCTAGAGATGGGCATGAGCAGTTCTTC.

This clone has a single count. The chain uses TRBV14 and TRBJ1-2; 9 bases are shared with TRBD1. The germline CDR1 and CDR2 sequences are SGHDN and FVKESK. The CDR3 extends over 14 amino acids. With V trimmed by 4 bases and J by 8 bases, 8 bases remained unmatched. Written as DNA, the CDR3 is TGTGCCAGCAGCCGGTACGGGACAGGGTTAGGCTACACCTTC. As protein: CASSRYGTGLGYTF.

This chain connects TRBV19 to TRBJ2-2; weak D call: TRBD2 (6 bases). Trimming stripped 4 bases from V and 2 bases from J, with 11 bases between. Germline V gene sequence: CDR1 LNHDA, CDR2 SQIVND (reference sequence). The length of the CDR3 is 15 residues. The DNA for the CDR3 is TGTGCCAGTAGTACGGGACTGACTAACACCGGGGAGCTGTTTTTT. Encoded protein: CASSTGLTNTGELFF. Full variable domain (remainder filled in from reference TRBV19 and TRBJ2-2): DGGITQSPKYLFRKEGQNVTLSCEQNLNHDAMYWYRQDPGQGLRLIYYSQIVNDFQKGDIAEGYSVSREKKESFPLTVTSAQKNPTAFYLCASSTGLTNTGELFFGEGSRLTVL.

The V and J genes are TRBV6-5 and TRBJ2-6; the D gene is possibly TRBD1 (5 bases). The germline gives CDR1 MNHEY, CDR2 SVGAGI. The CDR3 spans 15 residues. V gave up 6 bases and J gave up 1 base, with 10 bases separating them. Here the CDR3 reads CASRGLGSGANVLTF. The CDR3 DNA sequence: TGTGCCAGCAGGGGGCTGGGTTCTGGGGCCAACGTCCTGACTTTC.

The chain joins TRBV10-1 to TRBJ2-2; TRBD1 matches at 7 bases. V gave up 3 bases and J gave up 2 bases; unmatched junction bases: 3. The CDR3 extends over 15 amino acids. CDR1 WNHNN and CDR2 SYGVQD come from the germline V gene (reference sequence). CDR3 coding DNA: TGCGCCAGCAGTGATACAGGGGCAAACACCGGGGAGCTGTTTTTT. This translates into CASSDTGANTGELFF.

The chain joins TRBV5-4 to TRBJ1-2; 9 bases map to TRBD1. With V trimmed by 4 bases and J by 2 bases, 3 bases remained unmatched. Per germline, CDR1 SGHNT and CDR2 YYREEE (reference sequence). The CDR3 extends over 14 amino acids. CDR3 residues: CASSTGQGNYGYTF. CDR3 DNA: TGTGCCAGCAGCACCGGACAGGGGAACTATGGCTACACCTTC.

This clone appeared a few times. The chain carries TRBV6-4 and TRBJ2-3; 10 nucleotides line up with TRBD2. The CDR3 contains 16 residues. After removal of 0 bases from V and 4 bases from J, the junction contained 4 bases not matched to a gene. The germline gives CDR1 MRHNA, CDR2 SNTAGT. Written as DNA, the CDR3 is TGTGCCAGCAGTGACTCGAGCGGGGGGGCCTCAGATACGCAGTATTTT. Its translation: CASSDSSGGASDTQYF.

The chain carries TRBV30 and TRBJ1-6, with D perhaps TRBD1 (5 bases). Trimming shortened V by 3 bases and J by 0 bases, and 12 bases separated the two germline ends. Germline values: CDR1 GTSNPN, CDR2 SVGIG (reference sequence). This CDR3 contains 16 residues. The CDR3 coding sequence is TGTGCCTGGAGATCGAGACAGAGCTCCTATAATTCACCCCTCCACTTT. Protein: CAWRSRQSSYNSPLHF.

This chain links TRBV5-6 with TRBJ2-3; 7 nucleotides align to TRBD1. The CDR3 runs 14 residues. The germline V gene encodes CDR1 SGHDT and CDR2 YYEEEE. Trimming cost V 6 bases and J 1 base; bases outside gene matches: 5. CDR3 bases: TGTGCCAGCAACCCCGGGACAGGCACAGATACGCAGTATTTT. As protein: CASNPGTGTDTQYF.

The chain has TRBV6-2 or TRBV6-3 and TRBJ1-5, with D uncertain. Trimming cost V 1 base and J 4 bases, with 11 bases left between them. Germline-derived CDR1 and CDR2 are MNHEY and SVGEGT. The CDR3 sequence is 15 residues long. CDR3 coding DNA: TGTGCCAGCAGTTACTTTTATTTGGGGAATCAGCCCCAGCATTTT. This gives the protein CASSYFYLGNQPQHF.

The count of this clone is one. V usage is TRBV4-2 and J usage is TRBJ2-3; 7 bases are a match to TRBD2. V lost 4 bases to trimming and J lost 4 bases; unmatched junction nucleotides: 14. There are 17 residues in the CDR3. Germline V gene sequence: CDR1 LGHNA, CDR2 YNFKEQ. CDR3 region: CASSLGVAGPTADTQYF. The CDR3 bases are TGTGCCAGCAGCCTCGGTGTAGCGGGCCCCACCGCAGATACGCAGTATTTT.

The CDR3: CASSPASPSGNTIYF. CDR3 nucleotide sequence: TGTGCCAGCAGCCCCGCTTCCCCCTCTGGAAACACCATATATTTT. The chain links TRBV9 to TRBJ1-3; D is unresolved. Germline CDR1 SGDLS, CDR2 YYNGEE. V was pared by 4 bases and J by 0 bases, with 11 bases between. The CDR3 runs 15 residues.

The chain links TRBV21-1 to TRBJ1-6. TRBV21-1 is noted as a pseudogene. The CDR3 covers 16 residues. Here the CDR3 reads CATSGGRSSYNSPLHF. DNA of the CDR3: TGTGCCACCTCGGGGGGAAGGAGCTCCTATAATTCACCCCTCCACTTT.

In this sample, this clone turned up a few times. V gene TRBV9 combines with J gene TRBJ2-7, with 12 bases that match TRBD1. The V segment lost 4 bases and the J segment 5 bases; nucleotides outside the gene matches: 4. The CDR3 sequence is 14 residues long. Per germline, CDR1 SGDLS and CDR2 YYNGEE. As DNA, the CDR3 is TGTGCCAGCAGCTTCGGGACAGGGGGCCACGAGCAGTACTTC. This encodes CASSFGTGGHEQYF. The complete variable domain, with remaining parts taken from reference TRBV9 and TRBJ2-7, reads DSGVTQTPKHLITATGQRVTLRCSPRSGDLSVYWYQQSLDQGLQFLIQYYNGEERAKGNILERFSAQQFPDLHSELNLSSLELGDSALYFCASSFGTGGHEQYFGPGTRLTVT.

CDR3 region: CASRTGQGTGGYTF. The DNA for the CDR3 is TGCGCCAGCAGAACGGGACAGGGCACGGGAGGCTACACCTTC. This chain joins TRBV10-1 and TRBJ1-2; 9 positions agree with TRBD1. Looked up from germline, CDR1 is WNHNN and CDR2 is SYGVQD (reference sequence). J gave up 8 bases and V 6 bases, and 10 bases lay outside the gene matches. The CDR3 is 14 residues long.

V is TRBV28 and J is TRBJ1-6, with TRBD1 identical over 9 bases. This CDR3 is 15 amino acids long. V lost 5 bases, J lost 4 bases, and 3 bases stayed unmatched. Germline CDR1 MDHEN, CDR2 SYDVKM. The CDR3 region is CASSPGTGYNSPLHF. CDR3 sequence (DNA): TGTGCCAGCAGTCCAGGGACAGGGTATAATTCACCCCTCCACTTT. Full variable domain (outside the CDR3, taken from reference TRBV28 and TRBJ1-6): DVKVTQSSRYLVKRTGEKVFLECVQDMDHENMFWYRQDPGLGLRLIYFSYDVKMKEKGDIPEGYSVSREKKERFSLILESASTNQTSMYLCASSPGTGYNSPLHFGNGTRLTVT.

This clone was found a few times. The chain combines TRBV7-9 with TRBJ2-7; 9 bases align to TRBD1. This CDR3 has 15 residues. The germline V gene has CDR1 SEHNR and CDR2 FQNEAQ (reference sequence). J was trimmed by 1 base and V by 5 bases; bases with no gene match: 6. The chain's CDR3 is CASSLSGTGSYEQYF. In DNA form, the CDR3 reads TGTGCCAGCAGCCTTAGTGGGACAGGGTCCTACGAGCAGTACTTC.

The chain has TRBV7-8 and TRBJ1-2, with a tentative D call TRBD1 (6 bases). Between the trimmed V and J ends, which lost 1 base and 6 bases, there was a span of 15 bases. Germline CDR1 reads SGHVS; CDR2 reads FQNEAQ. The CDR3 runs to 15 residues. The CDR3 sequence is CASSLEGGSKDGYTF. The CDR3 DNA follows: TGTGCCAGCAGCTTAGAAGGGGGGAGTAAGGATGGCTACACCTTC.